This T cell receptor (beta chain) was sequenced during a study of tumor-infiltrating lymphocytes in primary liver carcinoma. Total RNA and DNA came together from around 20-30 mg of bulk tissue without cell sorting. The germline gives CDR1 SNHLY, CDR2 FYNNEI. This CDR3 contains 13 residues. This clonotype has only one observation. This may be a read error, as it is one base from a much larger clone. Priming with a constant-region primer yielded TCR beta cDNA from about 500 ng total RNA. Three nested multiplex PCR rounds, a slightly modified ARM-PCR method, built the TCR beta libraries. With TRBV1-TRBV30 forward primers and a C-beta reverse primer, the first two PCR rounds were run for approximately 10 cycles each. TCRdb recomputed calls from the multiplex PCR reads with MiXCR, one row per CDR3 protein. The sample contains roughly 32,000 distinct CDR3 sequences, roughly four fifths of which appear only once.

The TCR sequence derives from a man aged 40-49 years with primary liver carcinoma and hepatitis B virus infection. This chain links TRBV2 with TRBJ2-7, with TRBD2 matching 8 bases. Sample: liver tumor tissue from sampling region 5. The subset denotes: tumor region T5, tumor centre. CDR3 loop: CSSDPGGLYEQCF. The CDR3 bases are TGTTCCAGCGATCCGGGAGGGCTCTACGAGCAGTGCTTC.